The rows below give T cell receptor beta chains drawn from one sample of a study of T cell responses to AZD1222 COVID-19 vaccine. Profiled with immunoSEQ multiplex PCR; TCRdb holds only in-frame clones, not every one. The sample holds 150,000 to 180,000 clones, about 87% seen once. The source was peripheral blood, collected on day 0 of AZD1222 vaccination. These receptors all stem from an adult in good health. Both conserved end residues are part of each CDR3. Fields, in order: clone size, D gene, V gene, J gene, CDR3 protein, CDR3 DNA. D genes are given only for firm matches. Part of the rows lack a size; the others show once, few, many or a class for expanded clones.

.	.	TRBV5-1	TRBJ2-7	CASSGGPYTHEQYF	TGCGCCAGCAGCGGCGGGCCTTACACCCACGAGCAGTACTTC
.	TRBD1	TRBV18	TRBJ2-7	CASSPQQGTAYEQYF	TGTGCCAGCTCACCACAACAGGGGACGGCCTACGAGCAGTACTTC
.	.	TRBV2	TRBJ1-2	CASKVGGGGYTF	TGTGCCAGCAAGGTTGGGGGTGGGGGCTACACCTTC
.	.	TRBV5-6	TRBJ1-6	CASSLGPGSDNSPLHF	TGTGCCAGCAGCTTGGGCCCGGGGAGCGATAATTCACCCCTCCACTTT
few	.	TRBV15	TRBJ1-1	CATSTVWNTEAFF	TGTGCCACCAGCACAGTCTGGAACACTGAAGCTTTCTTT
.	TRBD1	TRBV7-8	TRBJ1-3	CASSQIQGATGNTIYF	TGTGCCAGCAGCCAGATACAGGGGGCAACTGGAAACACCATATATTTT
.	TRBD2	TRBV7-2	TRBJ2-7	CASSTLAGGGYEQYF	TGTGCCAGCAGCACATTAGCGGGGGGCGGCTACGAGCAGTACTTC
once	.	TRBV5-1	TRBJ1-1	CASRAGDTEAFF	TGCGCCAGCAGGGCGGGCGACACTGAAGCTTTCTTT
.	.	TRBV7-9	TRBJ2-3	CASSQPVSDTQYF	TGTGCCAGCAGCCAGCCGGTATCAGATACGCAGTATTTT
.	.	TRBV12-5	TRBJ1-3	CASGPSAGNTIYF	TGTGCTAGTGGTCCCTCCGCTGGAAACACCATATATTTT
.	.	TRBV2	TRBJ1-2	CASSNPRVGGYTF	TGTGCCAGCAGCAACCCCAGGGTGGGAGGCTACACCTTC
.	TRBD2	TRBV29-1	TRBJ2-3	CSGSGGGDPRTQYF	TGCAGCGGATCCGGCGGGGGTGACCCCCGTACGCAGTATTTT
once	.	TRBV2	TRBJ2-2	CARGRRENTGELFF	TGTGCCAGGGGAAGACGTGAGAACACCGGGGAGCTGTTTTTT
.	TRBD1	TRBV28	TRBJ1-1	CASRGQGDTEAFF	TGTGCCAGCAGGGGACAGGGGGACACTGAAGCTTTCTTT
.	TRBD1	TRBV18	TRBJ2-7	CASSRPTTGKSEQYF	TGTGCCAGCTCACGACCGACGACAGGGAAAAGCGAGCAGTACTTC